This entry lists 9 T cell receptor beta chains sequenced from one sample in a study of Graves' ophthalmopathy and Graves' hyperthyroidism. Transcripts of RNA were the source for amplifying TCR beta CDR3 regions. First-round RT-PCR employed HTBI primers, with a second-round multiplex PCR after it. TCRdb reprocessed the multiplex PCR reads via MiXCR and lists one record per CDR3 protein. This sample has about 620,000 distinct CDR3 sequences, with around a fifth found just once. The specimen sequenced was peripheral blood. These receptors all come from a woman between 18 and 30 years old with stable Graves' hyperthyroidism. Some clones in this sample may be carry-over from other donors' samples.

Only a few counts were recorded for this clonotype. The rearrangement uses TRBV7-8 and TRBJ1-5, with no clear D. This CDR3 has 15 residues. Trimming took off 0 bases at V and 4 bases at J, with 10 bases between the two ends. Germline V gene sequence: CDR1 SGHVS, CDR2 FQNEAQ. The CDR3 reads CASSLALLGNQPQHF. The CDR3 DNA follows: TGTGCCAGCAGCTTAGCGCTTTTGGGGAATCAGCCCCAGCATTTT.

This clonotype has ten or more counts. The chain combines TRBV6-1 with TRBJ2-7; tentatively, D is TRBD2 (6 bases). Germline V lookup: CDR1 MNHNS, CDR2 SASEGT. CDR3 length: 15 residues. V lost 5 bases and J lost 2, with 16 bases in between. CDR3 in DNA: TGTGCCAGCAGTCAGAACAGCGGGTCGACCTACGAGCAGTACTTC. The encoded protein is CASSQNSGSTYEQYF.

This clonotype occurred many times. The rearrangement links TRBV6-2 or TRBV6-3 to TRBJ1-5, with D possibly being TRBD1 (6 bases). Trimming removed 1 base at V and 5 bases at J, with 12 bases between. This CDR3 spans 15 amino acids. CDR1 MNHEY and CDR2 SVGEGT come from the germline V gene. CDR3 DNA: TGTGCCAGCAGTTACTGGGGGCGCGGGGATCAGCCCCAGCATTTT. It translates to CASSYWGRGDQPQHF.

This clonotype came up many times. The chain couples TRBV12-3 or TRBV12-4 to TRBJ2-3; D call uncertain. The V end was cut by 7 bases, the J end by 5 bases, with 13 bases between. The CDR3 totals 13 residues. The DNA of the CDR3 is TGTGCCAGCAACTCCTTATCCGGAGATACGCAGTATTTT. The encoded protein is CASNSLSGDTQYF.

This clonotype has a count of ten or more. The J gene is TRBJ1-6, the V gene TRBV30; a possible D gene is TRBD1 (6 bases). The V end lost 3 bases, the J end lost 10 bases, and 10 bases lay between the germline ends. The CDR3 runs to 12 residues. CDR1 and CDR2 from the germline V gene are GTSNPN and SVGIG (reference sequence). Here the CDR3 DNA reads TGTGCCTGGAGGGGGGCCAGGTCACCCCTCCACTTT. This encodes CAWRGARSPLHF.

Many counts were recorded for this clonotype. This rearrangement joins TRBV7-9 to TRBJ2-7, with 10 bases identical to TRBD2. CDR1 is SEHNR and CDR2 is FQNEAQ in the germline V gene (reference sequence). CDR3 length equals 17 residues. V lost 1 base to trimming and J lost 2 bases; unmatched junction nucleotides: 8. CDR3 bases: TGTGCCAGCAGCTTAGAAAGTGGACTAGCGGATCCCTACGAGCAGTACTTC. Amino acids: CASSLESGLADPYEQYF.

This clonotype was seen many times. The rearrangement joins TRBV6-5 to TRBJ2-7, with 9 nucleotides matching TRBD1. The V segment lost 3 bases and the J segment 4 bases; nucleotides outside the gene matches: 7. The germline gives CDR1 MNHEY, CDR2 SVGAGI. This CDR3 contains 15 residues. The CDR3 loop reads CASSYGQGPWYEQYF. The DNA for the CDR3 is TGTGCCAGCAGTTATGGACAGGGGCCCTGGTACGAGCAGTACTTC.

V usage is TRBV7-8 and J usage is TRBJ1-5; D ambiguous. Germline V gene lookup returns CDR1 SGHVS and CDR2 FQNEAQ. The V and J ends lost 1 base and 2 bases respectively, with 12 bases between them. The CDR3 is 16 amino acids. CDR3 coding DNA: TGTGCCAGCAGCTTAGGTGGTAGCGCTGGCAATCAGCCCCAGCATTTT. Residues: CASSLGGSAGNQPQHF.

This clonotype was counted many times. This chain links TRBV4-1 with TRBJ2-4; 10 nucleotides match TRBD2. Germline lookup yields CDR1 MGHRA and CDR2 YSYEKL. V trimming: 0 bases; J trimming: 0 bases; junction bases outside the gene matches: 8. The CDR3 is 19 amino acids. The CDR3 sequence is CASSQESPSGGIAKNIQYF. The CDR3 DNA follows: TGCGCCAGCAGCCAAGAATCTCCTAGCGGGGGTATAGCCAAAAACATTCAGTACTTC.